The rows below give T cell receptor beta chains drawn from one sample of a study of glioma-infiltrating T cells. TCRdb passed the multiplex PCR reads through MiXCR, listing each CDR3 protein once. The sample records fewer than 200,000 distinct CDR3 sequences, 32% being singletons. Sample: glioma tissue, nonneoplastic brain tissue, or PBMCs (not recorded which). These receptors all stem from a human donor with low-grade glioma or glioblastoma, undergoing nonglioma brain surgery, or in good health (not recorded which). The CDR3 runs from the conserved cysteine through the conserved F or W. Each record gives: D gene, clone size, V gene, J gene, CDR3 length, CDR3 protein, CDR3 DNA. A D gene is named only where the DNA matches it firmly. Only some rows state a clone size, as once, few, many or a class for expanded clones.

-	-	TRBV3-1	TRBJ2-7	15	CASSQDSAGRSEQYF	TGTGCCAGCAGCCAAGACTCGGCAGGGAGGTCCGAGCAGTACTTC
-	many	TRBV6-2/TRBV6-3	TRBJ2-1	14	CASSISRRGDEQFF	TGTGCCAGCAGTATTAGTAGACGGGGTGATGAGCAGTTCTTC
TRBD1	few	TRBV12-3/TRBV12-4	TRBJ1-4	15	CASIQGTGVNEKLFF	TGTGCCAGCATTCAGGGGACAGGGGTTAATGAAAAACTGTTTTTT
TRBD2	few	TRBV7-9	TRBJ2-7	13	CASSLDQREIEYF	TGTGCCAGCAGCTTAGATCAGCGGGAGATAGAGTACTTC
TRBD1	few	TRBV29-1	TRBJ2-1	13	CSVSTSGTGIQFF	TGCAGCGTTTCAACATCCGGGACAGGGATCCAGTTCTTC
-	many	TRBV12-3/TRBV12-4	TRBJ1-5	13	CASREDSNQPQHF	TGTGCCAGCAGGGAGGACAGCAATCAGCCCCAGCATTTT
-	-	TRBV10-3	TRBJ1-3	13	CAISERSGNTIYF	TGTGCCATCAGTGAGAGGTCTGGAAACACCATATATTTT
TRBD1	many	TRBV11-2	TRBJ1-1	15	CASSSTYRGNTEAFF	TGTGCCAGCAGCTCGACTTACAGGGGCAACACTGAAGCTTTCTTT
TRBD1	-	TRBV29-1	TRBJ1-2	11	CSAYRGNGYTF	TGCAGCGCCTACAGGGGCAATGGCTACACCTTC
TRBD2	many	TRBV11-3	TRBJ2-1	15	CASSFRLAGGNEQFF	TGTGCCAGCAGCTTTCGGCTAGCGGGAGGCAATGAGCAGTTCTTC
-	once	TRBV7-6	TRBJ2-5	17	CASSLAGSGPLQETQYF	TGTGCCAGCAGCTTAGCAGGGAGTGGGCCCCTCCAAGAGACCCAGTACTTC
-	many	TRBV4-1	TRBJ1-1	12	CASSRRGSEAFF	TGCGCCAGCAGCCGTCGAGGGTCTGAAGCTTTCTTT
-	many	TRBV25-1	TRBJ2-5	11	CASSGQETQYF	TGTGCCAGCAGTGGGCAAGAGACCCAGTACTTC
-	once	TRBV5-1	TRBJ2-4	14	CASSLGSRRSIQYF	TGCGCCAGCAGCTTGGGGAGTCGGCGGAGCATTCAGTACTTC
TRBD1	many	TRBV2	TRBJ2-3	14	CASGRDRGSDTQYF	TGTGCCAGCGGCCGGGACAGGGGTTCAGATACGCAGTATTTT
-	many	TRBV6-2/TRBV6-3	TRBJ2-3	14	CASSYAGSADTQYF	TGTGCCAGCAGTTACGCGGGAAGTGCAGATACGCAGTATTTT
-	many	TRBV27	TRBJ2-7	16	CASSLSTSSSSYEQYF	TGTGCCAGCAGTTTATCAACTTCCAGCAGCTCCTACGAGCAGTACTTC
TRBD2	many	TRBV20-1	TRBJ2-1	17	CSARVGPGLAGNNEQFF	TGCAGTGCGAGAGTAGGGCCCGGACTAGCGGGGAACAATGAGCAGTTCTTC
TRBD1	many	TRBV6-1	TRBJ2-7	16	CASSNNRDRGLGEQYF	TGTGCCAGCAGCAACAACCGGGACAGGGGTTTGGGCGAGCAGTACTTC
TRBD2	-	TRBV4-2	TRBJ2-7	15	CASSQGGGVGYEQYF	TGTGCCAGCAGCCAAGGGGGGGGAGTAGGCTACGAGCAGTACTTC
-	many	TRBV29-1	TRBJ1-2	12	CSVEGDNYGYTF	TGCAGCGTTGAGGGGGATAACTATGGCTACACCTTC
-	many	TRBV20-1	TRBJ1-1	12	CSARDGQLEAFF	TGCAGTGCTAGAGATGGGCAATTGGAAGCTTTCTTT
TRBD2	-	TRBV7-9	TRBJ2-1	13	CASSLAGRAQQFF	TGTGCCAGCAGCTTAGCGGGGAGGGCCCAGCAGTTCTTC
-	many	TRBV7-2	TRBJ2-5	13	CASSPGVGRAQYF	TGTGCCAGCAGCCCGGGGGTGGGCCGGGCCCAGTACTTC
-	many	TRBV6-2/TRBV6-3	TRBJ1-1	12	CASSWSSTEAFF	TGTGCCAGCAGTTGGAGTAGCACTGAAGCTTTCTTT
TRBD1	many	TRBV10-3	TRBJ1-2	13	CATGRTGDYGYTF	TGTGCCACCGGACGGACAGGAGATTATGGCTACACCTTC
-	-	TRBV5-1	TRBJ1-3	16	CASSLGGLDSRNTIYF	TGCGCCAGCAGCTTGGGGGGGCTCGACTCTAGAAACACCATATATTTT
-	many	TRBV7-2	TRBJ1-1	15	CASSLGGTANTEAFF	TGTGCCAGCAGCTTAGGCGGGACGGCGAACACTGAAGCTTTCTTT
TRBD1	few	TRBV29-1	TRBJ2-5	16	CSVDNTGTGIGETQYF	TGCAGCGTTGATAACACCGGGACAGGAATAGGAGAGACCCAGTACTTC
TRBD1	-	TRBV20-1	TRBJ1-2	15	CSAREGADRGYGYTF	TGCAGTGCTAGAGAGGGGGCCGACAGGGGCTATGGCTACACCTTC
-	many	TRBV7-2	TRBJ2-1	15	CASSLELAAYNEQFF	TGTGCCAGCAGCTTAGAGTTAGCGGCCTACAATGAGCAGTTCTTC
TRBD2	many	TRBV7-7	TRBJ2-3	15	CASSLASGSTDTQYF	TGTGCCAGCAGCTTAGCTAGCGGGAGCACAGATACGCAGTATTTT
TRBD1	few	TRBV5-1	TRBJ2-1	15	CASSSGTGKDNEQFF	TGCGCCAGCAGCTCCGGGACAGGGAAGGACAATGAGCAGTTCTTC
TRBD1	many	TRBV7-3	TRBJ2-3	15	CASSLGTGITDTQYF	TGTGCCAGCAGCTTAGGGACAGGGATCACAGATACGCAGTATTTT
-	many	TRBV20-1	TRBJ1-1	14	CSARDLSMNTEAFF	TGCAGTGCTAGAGATTTATCCATGAACACTGAAGCTTTCTTT
-	many	TRBV19	TRBJ1-1	14	CASTKDTLNTEAFF	TGTGCCAGTACGAAGGATACTCTGAACACTGAAGCTTTCTTT
TRBD2	many	TRBV7-8	TRBJ2-7	16	CASSLRVLAGHYEQYF	TGTGCCAGCAGCTTAAGGGTACTAGCGGGGCATTACGAGCAGTACTTC
TRBD2	many	TRBV5-1	TRBJ2-1	17	CASSLVAGGVPNNEQFF	TGCGCCAGCAGCTTGGTCGCGGGAGGTGTCCCGAACAATGAGCAGTTCTTC
TRBD1	-	TRBV5-5	TRBJ1-3	16	CASSLVAGGGRNTIYF	TGTGCCAGCAGCTTGGTGGCAGGGGGTGGTCGAAACACCATATATTTT
TRBD2	many	TRBV7-8	TRBJ2-1	19	CASSLGLAGVTEKPHEQFF	TGTGCCAGCAGCTTAGGACTAGCGGGAGTAACGGAAAAACCCCATGAGCAGTTCTTC
TRBD2	many	TRBV7-6	TRBJ2-3	14	CASSELAYTDTQYF	TGTGCCAGCAGCGAACTAGCGTACACAGATACGCAGTATTTT
TRBD2	many	TRBV7-6	TRBJ2-1	15	CASSLSSGRVWQQFF	TGTGCCAGCAGCTTAAGTAGCGGGAGGGTTTGGCAGCAGTTCTTC
-	-	TRBV7-9	TRBJ2-5	15	CASSPRFWPQETQYF	TGTGCCAGCAGCCCCCGGTTCTGGCCCCAAGAGACCCAGTACTTC